This is a list of T cell receptor beta chains from one sample in a study of tumor-infiltrating lymphocytes in primary liver carcinoma. Each CDR3 protein is one row after TCRdb ran MiXCR on the multiplex PCR reads. The sample lists 190,000 or so distinct CDR3 sequences; 65% were seen once. Sample: peripheral blood. These receptors all stem from a woman aged 55-75 years with primary liver carcinoma and hepatitis B virus infection. The CDR3 runs from the conserved cysteine through the conserved F or W.

j_gene: TRBJ1-2; v_gene: TRBV4-1; CDR3aa: CASSQVGGSRVYGYTF
j_gene: TRBJ2-1; v_gene: TRBV5-1; CDR3aa: CANSLGNSFYYNEQFF
j_gene: TRBJ2-3; v_gene: TRBV30; CDR3aa: CAWELAHGTDTQYF
j_gene: TRBJ2-3; v_gene: TRBV11-2; CDR3aa: CASSLAIGRRSTDTQYF
j_gene: TRBJ1-5; v_gene: TRBV6-5; CDR3aa: CAISTLKGGNQPQNF
j_gene: TRBJ2-1; v_gene: TRBV29-1; CDR3aa: CSVALDVEQFF
j_gene: TRBJ2-1; v_gene: TRBV12-3/TRBV12-4; CDR3aa: CASSLGSVFGSYNEQFF
j_gene: TRBJ2-1; v_gene: TRBV29-1; CDR3aa: CGVHPASGTPRKSAQFF
j_gene: TRBJ2-5; v_gene: TRBV10-2; CDR3aa: CASSTGSAGETQYF
j_gene: TRBJ2-5; v_gene: TRBV28; CDR3aa: CASSSRTSGSQETQYF
j_gene: TRBJ2-5; v_gene: TRBV11-1; CDR3aa: CANSLGVGETQYF
j_gene: TRBJ2-1; v_gene: TRBV29-1; CDR3aa: CSVEQASGSSYNGQFF
j_gene: TRBJ1-2; v_gene: TRBV25-1; CDR3aa: CASSERGLHGYTF
j_gene: TRBJ2-7; v_gene: TRBV6-1; CDR3aa: CASSVGAGSEYEQYF
j_gene: TRBJ2-3; v_gene: TRBV11-2; CDR3aa: CASSLHRMETGTQYF
j_gene: TRBJ2-1; v_gene: TRBV11-2; CDR3aa: CASSYPTGTSGRGNEQLF
j_gene: TRBJ2-7; v_gene: TRBV7-9; CDR3aa: CASSRAPYEQYF
j_gene: TRBJ2-7; v_gene: TRBV5-1; CDR3aa: CASTFGDISSSYKQYF
j_gene: TRBJ2-7; v_gene: TRBV6-5; CDR3aa: CASSRLAGEQYF
j_gene: TRBJ2-1; v_gene: TRBV4-1; CDR3aa: CAGSQSPGRTVQFF
j_gene: TRBJ2-3; v_gene: TRBV11-2; CDR3aa: CASSQGLTSATDTQYF
j_gene: TRBJ2-7; v_gene: TRBV4-1; CDR3aa: CASSLGSLRSTTYEQYF
j_gene: TRBJ2-1; v_gene: TRBV11-2; CDR3aa: CASSFLLSSGSDNEQFF
j_gene: TRBJ1-2; v_gene: TRBV4-2; CDR3aa: CACSQSSANYGYTF
j_gene: TRBJ2-3; v_gene: TRBV4-2; CDR3aa: CASSQVSGTHTQYF
j_gene: TRBJ2-3; v_gene: TRBV29-1; CDR3aa: CSVLQDPTDTHYF
j_gene: TRBJ2-2; v_gene: TRBV28; CDR3aa: CASSLLVANTGELFF
j_gene: TRBJ2-1; v_gene: TRBV30; CDR3aa: CAWSVGGRAHEQFF
j_gene: TRBJ1-1; v_gene: TRBV7-9; CDR3aa: CASSLQGGHTEAFF
j_gene: TRBJ1-1; v_gene: TRBV6-5; CDR3aa: CASSYSPGSTEAFF
j_gene: TRBJ1-1; v_gene: TRBV13; CDR3aa: CASSLENMGGIEAFF
j_gene: TRBJ2-7; v_gene: TRBV29-1; CDR3aa: CSVEGGRETSGRYEQYF
j_gene: TRBJ2-3; v_gene: TRBV5-1; CDR3aa: CASSHGLAGATDTQYF
j_gene: TRBJ1-5; v_gene: TRBV6-5; CDR3aa: CASRAGGHNQPQHF
j_gene: TRBJ2-7; v_gene: TRBV7-8; CDR3aa: CASSPRLAYEQYF
j_gene: TRBJ2-1; v_gene: TRBV29-1; CDR3aa: CSVITSGSNGQFF
j_gene: TRBJ1-6; v_gene: TRBV11-2; CDR3aa: CASSLERTGGSSLHF
j_gene: TRBJ2-2; v_gene: TRBV6-5; CDR3aa: CASSIRGRAGELFF
j_gene: TRBJ2-7; v_gene: TRBV11-2; CDR3aa: CTRSLRDFYEQYF
j_gene: TRBJ2-1; v_gene: TRBV28; CDR3aa: CASRQYGTSGRYGEQFF
j_gene: TRBJ2-4; v_gene: TRBV4-2; CDR3aa: CASSQETRLTGWSKNIQYF
j_gene: TRBJ2-1; v_gene: TRBV5-1; CDR3aa: CASSSYKNEQFF
j_gene: TRBJ2-7; v_gene: TRBV11-2; CDR3aa: CASSFLAGVNEQYF
j_gene: TRBJ2-1; v_gene: TRBV28; CDR3aa: CASGPGGNEQLF
j_gene: TRBJ2-2; v_gene: TRBV7-9; CDR3aa: CASSRRPGQGNTGELFF
j_gene: TRBJ1-4; v_gene: TRBV12-3/TRBV12-4; CDR3aa: CASSYDRSNEKLFF
j_gene: TRBJ2-1; v_gene: TRBV11-2; CDR3aa: CASSLVSEVLDDEQFF
j_gene: TRBJ1-2; v_gene: TRBV28; CDR3aa: CASSFPPGTGAGDGYTF
j_gene: TRBJ2-1; v_gene: TRBV11-3; CDR3aa: CASSPNILADSYNEQFF
j_gene: TRBJ2-1; v_gene: TRBV5-6; CDR3aa: CASRYTGNSYNEQFF
j_gene: TRBJ1-1; v_gene: TRBV11-2; CDR3aa: CTSSLEPGPNTEAFF
j_gene: TRBJ2-3; v_gene: TRBV6-4; CDR3aa: CASSPEAVRTDTQYF
j_gene: TRBJ1-2; v_gene: TRBV28; CDR3aa: CASLLPGYGYTF
j_gene: TRBJ2-7; v_gene: TRBV10-3; CDR3aa: CAIRKRQGENEQHF
j_gene: TRBJ2-2; v_gene: TRBV11-1; CDR3aa: CASSLGEGTGELFF
j_gene: TRBJ2-3; v_gene: TRBV11-2; CDR3aa: CASSRPLAGTDTQYF
j_gene: TRBJ2-3; v_gene: TRBV7-9; CDR3aa: CANSLGRGRLGTDTQYF
j_gene: TRBJ1-1; v_gene: TRBV7-9; CDR3aa: CVSSFRFATGSLMPEEAFF
j_gene: TRBJ1-1; v_gene: TRBV11-2; CDR3aa: CARSLRVDGEVFF
j_gene: TRBJ2-7; v_gene: TRBV2; CDR3aa: CASNLLEDYTAYYEQYF